The T cell receptor (beta chain) described here comes from a study of blood T cell repertoires in COVID-19. This table comes from immunoSEQ multiplex PCR, and its TCRdb copy is limited to in-frame clones, with some not included. The sample records more than 350,000 clones, 87% being singletons. Germline-derived CDR1 and CDR2 are KGHDR and SFDVKD. V lost 2 bases and J lost 4, with 13 bases in between. The CDR3 loop spans 15 amino acids. The sequence was obtained from a woman aged 25 to 39 with COVID-19, enrolled during active disease. The gene calls are TRBV24-1 and TRBJ1-2, with D possibly being TRBD1 (5 bases). The material sequenced was peripheral blood. The CDR3 reads CATSDWPDNIYGYTF. The CDR3 DNA is TGTGCCACCAGTGATTGGCCGGACAACATCTATGGCTACACCTTC.